This TCR beta chain stems from a study of cytomegalovirus exposure and HLA in healthy donors. Across the study: In a later analysis, it was reported that the approximately 110 validation repertoires had been produced on the same platform as the 666 repertoires belonging to the first cohort. General study points: Specific recognition of CMV antigens was confirmed in vitro for a few chains (all CMV-associated). In the approximately 120 validation repertoires, a later analysis found that first-cohort TCR clusters tended to co-occur. Researchers catalogued over 150 TCR beta chains as cytomegalovirus-associated.

Turning to this clone: Its antigen is unidentified.

The table came from immunoSEQ multiplex PCR; TCRdb's copy has only in-frame clones and leaves some out. The data show about 170,000 clones, with about 86% seen just once and roughly 1.5% held by the top ten. V shed 6 bases and J 5 bases; nucleotides not matched to a gene: 10. The CDR3 spans 14 residues. CDR1 and CDR2 from the germline V gene are MNHNY and SVGAGI (reference sequence). Sequencing was performed on PBMCs. The receptor was derived from a woman aged 30 to 39 in good health and CMV-seronegative. This chain uses TRBV6-6 with TRBJ2-7, with 7 bases fitting TRBD1. The CDR3 nucleotides are TGTGCCAGCAGCAAACCCAATACAGGGGACGAGCAGTACTTC. Translation gives CASSKPNTGDEQYF.